The next 18 T cell receptor beta chains were all read from a single sample in a study of cytomegalovirus exposure and HLA in healthy donors. TCRdb's copy holds only in-frame clones and misses some; the assay was immunoSEQ multiplex PCR. This sample yields 250,000 to 300,000 clones, of which approximately 86% are seen a single time; less than 1.2% belongs to the top ten. The sample consisted of PBMCs. The receptors derive from a woman younger than 35 in good health and CMV-seronegative.

The gene calls are TRBV28 and TRBJ1-4, with 8 positions matching TRBD1. This CDR3 has 15 residues. CDR1 and CDR2 from the germline V gene are MDHEN and SYDVKM. V lost 2 bases to trimming and J lost 8 bases; unmatched junction nucleotides: 7. In DNA, the CDR3 is TGTGCCAGCAGTTTAGGTGGACAGGGAGGCGAAAAACTGTTTTTT. Its protein product is CASSLGGQGGEKLFF. The full variable domain, with the rest looked up from reference TRBV28 and TRBJ1-4, is DVKVTQSSRYLVKRTGEKVFLECVQDMDHENMFWYRQDPGLGLRLIYFSYDVKMKEKGDIPEGYSVSREKKERFSLILESASTNQTSMYLCASSLGGQGGEKLFFGSGTQLSVL.

V and J are TRBV15 and TRBJ1-2, with no clear D. The ends were cut back, 0 bases at V and 0 bases at J, with 11 bases in the middle. There are 16 residues in the CDR3. Germline V gene lookup returns CDR1 LNHNV and CDR2 YYDKDF (reference sequence). CDR3 sequence: CATSRDSGFSNYGYTF. The CDR3 DNA reads as TGTGCCACCAGCAGAGATAGCGGCTTTTCTAACTATGGCTACACCTTC.

The chain uses TRBV18 and TRBJ1-6, with D perhaps matching TRBD1 (6 bases). Trimming pared 2 bases from V and 9 bases from J, leaving 11 bases between. Germline CDR1 is KGHSH and CDR2 is LQKENI. This CDR3 contains 14 residues. CDR3 region: CASSPADRVSPLHF. CDR3 DNA: TGTGCCAGCTCACCAGCGGACAGAGTTTCACCCCTCCACTTT.

The gene calls are TRBV4-1 and TRBJ1-5; a possible D gene is TRBD1 (5 bases). Germline-derived CDR1 and CDR2 are MGHRA and YSYEKL. The CDR3 loop spans 14 amino acids. Trimming removed 4 bases from V and 4 bases from J, with 11 bases in between. CDR3 bases: TGCGCCAGCAGCCCCAGGGAGGGGAATCAGCCCCAGCATTTT. This codes for CASSPREGNQPQHF.

The chain joins TRBV29-1 to TRBJ1-3; D is ambiguous. The germline V gene has CDR1 SQVTM and CDR2 ANQGSEA. The CDR3 covers 14 residues. The V end lost 0 bases, the J end lost 2 bases, and 8 bases lay between the germline ends. DNA for the CDR3: TGCAGCGTTGAAGATGGGCGAACTGGAAACACCATATATTTT. Its protein is CSVEDGRTGNTIYF.

V is TRBV27 and J is TRBJ1-1, with TRBD1 identical over 7 bases. The CDR3 contains 15 residues. Germline V gene data show CDR1 as MNHEY and CDR2 as SMNVEV (reference sequence). The ends lost 2 bases at V and 2 bases at J; junction bases unmatched: 5. DNA of the CDR3: TGTGCCAGCAGTTTACTCGGACAGGAAAACACTGAAGCTTTCTTT. It encodes CASSLLGQENTEAFF.

V and J are TRBV10-3 and TRBJ2-3; TRBD2 might be the D (5 bases). The germline V gene encodes CDR1 ENHRY and CDR2 SYGVKD. The CDR3 has 15 amino acids. V dropped 5 bases and J dropped 2 bases, with 14 bases sitting between them. Here the CDR3 reads CAISQAADLTDTQYF. CDR3 DNA sequence: TGTGCCATCAGTCAAGCGGCCGATCTCACAGATACGCAGTATTTT.

The chain carries TRBV5-4 and TRBJ2-1, with D possibly TRBD2 on 5 matching bases. This CDR3 region has 15 residues. Trimming pared 2 bases from V and 6 bases from J, leaving 15 bases between. Germline CDR1 is SGHNT and CDR2 is YYREEE (reference sequence). CDR3 nucleotides: TGTGCCAGCAGCTTTGCCGGGAAGGTACCCAATGAGCAGTTCTTC. Translation: CASSFAGKVPNEQFF.

This chain uses TRBV28 with TRBJ1-4; D possibly corresponds to TRBD1 (5 bases). Trimming took 3 bases from V and 8 from J, leaving 13 bases between them. The CDR3 consists of 14 residues. Germline V gene sequence: CDR1 MDHEN, CDR2 SYDVKM. The CDR3 loop is CASSFGGRVEKLFF. Written as DNA, the CDR3 is TGTGCCAGCAGTTTCGGGGGGAGGGTGGAAAAACTGTTTTTT.

The rearrangement uses TRBV4-3 and TRBJ1-1; 7 bases are a match to TRBD1. V was pared by 3 bases and J by 3 bases, with 4 bases of the junction left unmatched. Germline V gene sequence: CDR1 LGHNA, CDR2 YSLEER. The CDR3 spans 14 residues. CDR3 in amino acids: CASSQFQGDTEAFF. In DNA, the CDR3 is TGCGCCAGCAGCCAGTTCCAGGGGGACACTGAAGCTTTCTTT.

V and J are TRBV10-1 and TRBJ1-1; 7 bases align to TRBD1. Germline loops: CDR1 WNHNN, CDR2 SYGVQD (reference sequence). V was clipped by 7 bases and J by 0 bases; unmatched bases: 2. CDR3 length equals 13 residues. The CDR3 nucleotides read TGCGCCAGCAAGGGACAGTTGAACACTGAAGCTTTCTTT. Protein product: CASKGQLNTEAFF.

This clone is a singleton in its sample. V is TRBV10-2 and J is TRBJ2-5; D might be TRBD2 (5 bases). Trimming left V 6 bases short and J 5 bases short, with 10 bases between. The germline CDR1 and CDR2 sequences are WSHSY and SAAADI. The CDR3 spans 12 residues. The CDR3 coding sequence is TGCGCCAGCAGACCTAGCATGGAGACCCAGTACTTC. Its translation: CASRPSMETQYF.

The genes are TRBV6-5 and TRBJ2-7, with TRBD1 as a possible D gene (5 bases). This CDR3 contains 14 residues. V lost 4 bases to trimming and J lost 2 bases, with 12 bases between them. Germline V gene data show CDR1 as MNHEY and CDR2 as SVGAGI. The CDR3 protein is CASSWAGSTYEQYF. As DNA, the CDR3 is TGTGCCAGCAGTTGGGCAGGGTCCACCTACGAGCAGTACTTC.

The chain carries TRBV18 and TRBJ1-2, with D maybe TRBD1 (6 bases). The germline V gene encodes CDR1 KGHSH and CDR2 LQKENI. The CDR3 is made up of 14 amino acids. Trimming shortened V by 0 bases and J by 6 bases, and 11 bases separated the two germline ends. CDR3 in amino acids: CASSPPSGDDGYTF. The CDR3 DNA follows: TGTGCCAGCTCACCACCTTCAGGGGACGATGGCTACACCTTC.

The rearrangement joins TRBV19 to TRBJ2-3; 12 bases are a match to TRBD2. The ends lost 1 base at V and 6 bases at J; junction bases unmatched: 8. CDR1 is LNHDA, CDR2 SQIVND, per germline (reference sequence). The CDR3 is 17 amino acids. The CDR3 DNA reads TGTGCCAGTAGTATAGGGACTAGCGGGATTCAGTTGGATACGCAGTATTTT. Its protein is CASSIGTSGIQLDTQYF.

The chain has TRBV5-6 and TRBJ1-4; D may be TRBD1 (5 bases). The V gene's germline CDR1 is SGHDT and CDR2 YYEEEE. The ends were cut back, 4 bases at V and 5 bases at J, with 15 bases in the middle. This CDR3 comprises 15 residues. CDR3: CASSRQTAWNEKLFF. In DNA, the CDR3 is TGTGCCAGCAGCCGACAGACCGCGTGGAATGAAAAACTGTTTTTT. The whole variable domain, remainder taken from reference TRBV5-6 and TRBJ1-4, is DAGVTQSPTHLIKTRGQQVTLRCSPKSGHDTVSWYQQALGQGPQFIFQYYEEEERQRGNFPDRFSGHQFPNYSSELNVNALLLGDSALYLCASSRQTAWNEKLFFGSGTQLSVL.

V usage is TRBV5-6 and J usage is TRBJ2-7, with TRBD1 as a possible D gene (6 bases). Trimming removed 4 bases from V and 0 bases from J, with 17 bases in between. The germline V gene has CDR1 SGHDT and CDR2 YYEEEE. The CDR3 contains 16 residues. CDR3 DNA sequence: TGTGCCAGCAGCGCCTACAGGGTCCTTACCTCCTACGAGCAGTACTTC. Encoded protein: CASSAYRVLTSYEQYF. Full variable domain (remainder filled in from reference TRBV5-6 and TRBJ2-7): DAGVTQSPTHLIKTRGQQVTLRCSPKSGHDTVSWYQQALGQGPQFIFQYYEEEERQRGNFPDRFSGHQFPNYSSELNVNALLLGDSALYLCASSAYRVLTSYEQYFGPGTRLTVT.

The rearrangement joins TRBV2 to TRBJ1-4; TRBD1 is a possible D gene (5 bases). The germline gives CDR1 SNHLY, CDR2 FYNNEI. The CDR3 consists of 13 residues. Between the trimmed V and J ends, which lost 8 bases and 4 bases, there was a span of 11 bases. The CDR3 loop is CASRVQGNEKLFF. In nucleotides, the CDR3 is TGTGCCAGCCGGGTGCAGGGTAATGAAAAACTGTTTTTT. Full variable domain (missing parts from reference TRBV2 and TRBJ1-4): EPEVTQTPSHQVTQMGQEVILRCVPISNHLYFYWYRQILGQKVEFLVSFYNNEISEKSEIFDDQFSVERPDGSNFTLKIRSTKLEDSAMYFCASRVQGNEKLFFGSGTQLSVL.